These 26 T cell receptor beta chains share one sample of origin, sequenced in a study of blood T cells in healthy people across ages. Then a second PCR, running roughly 7 to 11 cycles, was carried out with a sample-barcoded 5' primer and a J-beta primer mix. TCRdb re-called the 5' RACE reads with MiXCR, one entry per CDR3 protein. Of approximately 1.5 million distinct CDR3 sequences in the sample, about 31% were seen once. Sequenced material: blood. Every receptor here comes from a woman in her twenties or thirties in good health.

For this clonotype: This may be a read error, as it is one base from a much larger clone. CDR3 protein: CASSLNRRGGAGYTF. CDR3 in DNA: TGTGCCAGCAGCTTAAACAGAAGGGGAGGAGCGGGCTACACCTTC. The chain is built from TRBV7-2 and TRBJ1-2; D might be TRBD1 (5 bases). CDR1 SGHTA and CDR2 FQGNSA come from the germline V gene. The CDR3 has 15 amino acids. Deletions cut 2 bases from V and 8 bases from J, with 18 bases between.

The chain is built from TRBV27 and TRBJ2-7; 7 positions agree with TRBD2. The V gene end was trimmed by 3 bases and the J gene end by 5 bases; junction bases not matched to a gene: 4. The germline V gene has CDR1 MNHEY and CDR2 SMNVEV (reference sequence). The CDR3 spans 13 residues. The CDR3 DNA sequence: TGTGCCAGCAGTTTTGCGGGAGTCGACGAGCAGTACTTC. Protein: CASSFAGVDEQYF.

This clonotype was observed many times. This chain connects TRBV7-2 to TRBJ2-1, with D perhaps matching TRBD2 (5 bases). The germline gives CDR1 SGHTA, CDR2 FQGNSA. V was clipped by 3 bases and J by 1 base, with 10 bases between them. This CDR3 has 15 amino acids. As DNA, the CDR3 is TGTGCCAGCAGCTTGGTTCCGGGGTCCTACAATGAGCAGTTCTTC. It yields the protein CASSLVPGSYNEQFF.

A few counts support this clonotype. The CDR3 DNA is TGCAGTGCTAGGAGACGGGAGGGCTACGAGCAGTACTTC. Its protein product is CSARRREGYEQYF. The chain couples TRBV20-1 to TRBJ2-5; 8 bases align to TRBD2. The assigned J gene may be wrong: the sequence end matches TRBJ2-7 better. Germline V CDR1 and CDR2: DFQATT, SNEGSKA (reference sequence). The CDR3 is made up of 13 amino acids.

This clonotype appeared a few times. The DNA of the CDR3 is TGTGCCAGCAGCGTAGCTTTGGGATCCGGGGAGCTGTTTTTT. It codes for CASSVALGSGELFF. The rearrangement links TRBV9 to TRBJ2-2; D unclear. The CDR3 is made up of 14 amino acids. Looked up from germline, CDR1 is SGDLS and CDR2 is YYNGEE. Trimming removed 0 bases from V and 6 bases from J, with 9 bases in between.

This clonotype was detected only a few times. The J gene is TRBJ2-1, the V gene TRBV7-9; TRBD1 agrees at 8 bases. Per the germline V gene, CDR1 is SEHNR and CDR2 is FQNEAQ (reference sequence). J gave up 7 bases and V 5 bases, and 7 bases lay outside the gene matches. The CDR3 sequence is 14 residues long. The CDR3 protein is CASSLKQGVNEQFF. CDR3 bases: TGTGCCAGCAGCCTTAAACAGGGGGTGAATGAGCAGTTCTTC.

This rearrangement joins TRBV12-3 or TRBV12-4 to TRBJ2-7, with D possibly matching TRBD1 (7 bases). V was cut by 7 bases and J by 4 bases, with 11 bases left in between. The CDR3 contains 12 residues. CDR3 in amino acids: CASNPGGYEQYF. CDR3 sequence (DNA): TGTGCCAGCAACCCAGGGGGGTACGAGCAGTACTTC.

This clonotype has only a few counts. The chain links TRBV5-1 to TRBJ2-1, with TRBD2 matching 12 bases. The CDR3 has 16 amino acids. Trimming at V came to 4 bases and at J to 8 bases, leaving 10 bases not matched to a gene. Germline V CDR1 and CDR2: SGHRS, YFSETQ. The CDR3 DNA is TGCGCCAGCAGCCCCAGGACTAGCGGGATCTGGGATGAGCAGTTCTTC. Translating it yields CASSPRTSGIWDEQFF.

The chain employs TRBV2 and TRBJ2-7; the D is unclear. This CDR3 spans 13 amino acids. Trimming cost V 2 bases and J 5 bases, with 10 bases left between them. Germline V gives CDR1 SNHLY, CDR2 FYNNEI. The CDR3 DNA reads as TGTGCCAGCAGTGAAAGGGATTCCAACGAGCAGTACTTC. It yields the protein CASSERDSNEQYF.

The chain carries TRBV20-1 and TRBJ2-7; D may be TRBD2 (5 bases). From germline, CDR1 is DFQATT and CDR2 SNEGSKA (reference sequence). Trimming pared 4 bases from V and 3 bases from J, leaving 13 bases between. This CDR3 has 13 amino acids. In DNA form, the CDR3 reads TGCAGTGCTAAAAGAATCGGGGACTACGAGCAGTACTTC. Its translation is CSAKRIGDYEQYF.

This clonotype was recorded at least ten times. J is TRBJ2-5 and V is TRBV4-2, with 8 bases aligning to TRBD1. With 2 bases clipped from V and 3 bases from J, the junction kept 2 bases outside the gene matches. Germline CDR1 LGHNA, CDR2 YNFKEQ. The length of the CDR3 is 14 residues. The CDR3 nucleotides are TGTGCCAGCAGCCAACCGACAGGGGAAGAGACCCAGTACTTC. Its protein is CASSQPTGEETQYF.

This clonotype was detected once. This sequence joins TRBV7-9 and TRBJ1-3, with D possibly being TRBD1 (5 bases). This CDR3 is 14 amino acids long. V was shortened by 5 bases and J by 3 bases, with 11 bases between the two germline ends. The germline V gene has CDR1 SEHNR and CDR2 FQNEAQ (reference sequence). CDR3 loop: CASSPEGVGNTIYF. The DNA of the CDR3 is TGTGCCAGCAGCCCCGAAGGGGTTGGAAACACCATATATTTT.

About this clonotype: One end of the junction varies from germline; a read error may be responsible. The CDR3 here is CAISEFSGGTQETQHF. DNA for the CDR3: TGTGCCATCAGTGAGTTTAGCGGGGGAACTCAAGAGACCCAGCACTTC. The J gene is TRBJ2-5, the V gene TRBV10-3, with 9 bases lining up with TRBD2. Germline V gene data show CDR1 as ENHRY and CDR2 as SYGVKD. This CDR3 contains 16 residues.

This clonotype was seen more than once but under ten times. V is TRBV20-1 and J is TRBJ2-1; D ambiguous. V shed 1 base and J shed 0 bases, with 13 bases lying between them. CDR1 is DFQATT and CDR2 is SNEGSKA in the germline V gene (reference sequence). The CDR3 length is 16 residues. The CDR3 sequence: CSARGTEATSYNEQFF. In DNA, the CDR3 is TGCAGTGCTAGAGGCACCGAGGCGACCTCCTACAATGAGCAGTTCTTC.

The chain is built from TRBV27 and TRBJ2-1; TRBD2 matches 7 bases. V shed 7 bases, J shed 2 bases, and the junction held 8 bases outside the gene matches. In germline, CDR1 is MNHEY, CDR2 SMNVEV (reference sequence). The CDR3 covers 15 residues. The CDR3 spells CASTDGGSTYNEQFF. The CDR3 DNA follows: TGTGCCAGCACCGACGGGGGGTCGACCTACAATGAGCAGTTCTTC.

The rearrangement joins TRBV7-6 to TRBJ2-7; 8 bases map to TRBD2. This CDR3 spans 15 amino acids. The germline V gene has CDR1 SGHVS and CDR2 FNYEAQ. Trimming removed 4 bases from V and 3 bases from J; junction bases left unmatched: 8. CDR3 DNA sequence: TGTGCCAGCAGCTCCGGGCCGGGAGGGATCTACGAGCAGTACTTC. Residues: CASSSGPGGIYEQYF.

This clonotype was picked up a small number of times. The chain employs TRBV13 and TRBJ2-1, with TRBD2 matching over 7 bases. Germline loops: CDR1 PRHDT, CDR2 FYEKMQ (reference sequence). With 4 bases clipped from V and 10 bases from J, the junction kept 7 bases outside the gene matches. This CDR3 spans 13 amino acids. This CDR3 reads CASSWSREDEQFF. The CDR3 DNA reads TGTGCCAGCAGCTGGAGTCGGGAGGACGAGCAGTTCTTC.

This clonotype was recorded many times. The chain is built from TRBV29-1 and TRBJ2-7; D not resolved. Germline CDR1 and CDR2: SQVTM and ANQGSEA. V was cut by 1 base and J by 7 bases, with 11 bases left in between. The CDR3 has 12 residues. CDR3 protein: CSVEGGVQEQYF. Written as DNA, the CDR3 is TGCAGCGTTGAAGGTGGGGTGCAGGAGCAGTACTTC.

With respect to this clonotype: An end of the junction does not agree with germline; a read error may underlie this. This sequence joins TRBV29-1 and TRBJ1-2; TRBD1 matches at 7 bases. Per germline, CDR1 SQVTM and CDR2 ANQGSEA. This CDR3 comprises 13 residues. The CDR3 DNA reads TGCAGCGCCGGACCGGGACAGAACTATGGCTACATCTTC. As protein: CSAGPGQNYGYIF.

This clonotype was seen a handful of times. The chain links TRBV20-1 to TRBJ1-5; D remains ambiguous. This CDR3 comprises 14 residues. Trimming removed 0 bases at V and 0 bases at J, with 6 bases between. In germline, CDR1 is DFQATT, CDR2 SNEGSKA (reference sequence). CDR3 loop: CSARDRSSNQPQHF. The CDR3 DNA reads TGCAGTGCTAGAGATCGGAGTAGCAATCAGCCCCAGCATTTT.

The sample holds a few counts of this clonotype. The chain is built from TRBV6-1 and TRBJ1-5; D is perhaps TRBD1 (5 bases). Germline CDR1 reads MNHNS; CDR2 reads SASEGT. The CDR3 is made up of 17 amino acids. The V gene lost 5 bases and the J gene lost 4 bases, with 21 bases spanning the gap. CDR3 nucleotide sequence: TGTGCCAGCAGTCAGAGGCGCGGGGGATGGGAGAATCAGCCCCAGCATTTT. Translation: CASSQRRGGWENQPQHF.

This sequence joins TRBV20-1 and TRBJ1-4; 7 nucleotides align to TRBD1. The trim removed 6 bases at V and 7 bases at J, leaving 14 bases unmatched. The CDR3 is 15 amino acids. Germline V gene sequence: CDR1 DFQATT, CDR2 SNEGSKA (reference sequence). The CDR3 is CSAPQGVPASEKLFF. DNA for the CDR3: TGCAGTGCCCCTCAGGGGGTCCCCGCTAGTGAAAAACTGTTTTTT.

The gene calls are TRBV20-1 and TRBJ2-3, with 12 bases aligning to TRBD2. CDR3 length: 16 residues. Germline CDR1 DFQATT, CDR2 SNEGSKA (reference sequence). V gave up 6 bases and J gave up 0 bases; unmatched junction bases: 7. The CDR3 nucleotides are TGCAGTGCCCCAGCTCTAGCGGGGGGGAGCACAGATACGCAGTATTTT. It translates to CSAPALAGGSTDTQYF.

This clonotype came up a few times. The rearrangement uses TRBV11-2 and TRBJ2-5; 11 positions agree with TRBD2. The CDR3 runs to 16 residues. The V gene's germline CDR1 is SGHAT and CDR2 FQNNGV. The J segment lost 2 bases and the V segment lost 3 bases, leaving 5 bases of the junction unmatched. For the CDR3, the DNA is TGTGCCAGCAGCTTTACTAGCGGGAGAGGACAAGAGACCCAGTACTTC. It yields the protein CASSFTSGRGQETQYF. Based on the CDR3 plus reference TRBV11-2 and TRBJ2-5, the full variable domain is EAGVAQSPRYKIIEKRQSVAFWCNPISGHATLYWYQQILGQGPKLLIQFQNNGVVDDSQLPKDRFSAERLKGVDSTLKIQPAKLEDSAVYLCASSFTSGRGQETQYFGPGTRLLVL.

The chain uses TRBV7-9 and TRBJ2-5; the match to TRBD2 covers 8 bases. CDR3 length equals 15 residues. The V and J ends lost 2 bases and 4 bases, in that order; junction bases with no gene match: 6. Germline CDR1 reads SEHNR; CDR2 reads FQNEAQ (reference sequence). The CDR3 spells CASSLSLLAGETQYF. CDR3 nucleotide sequence: TGTGCCAGCAGCTTATCTCTCCTAGCGGGAGAGACCCAGTACTTC.

V is TRBV5-4 and J is TRBJ2-3; D is undetermined. The CDR3 extends over 17 amino acids. Trimming removed 3 bases from V and 4 bases from J, with 21 bases in between. Germline CDR1 reads SGHNT; CDR2 reads YYREEE (reference sequence). The CDR3 region is CASSSPDWSVWADTQYF. Written as DNA, the CDR3 is TGTGCCAGCAGCTCCCCTGACTGGTCTGTTTGGGCAGATACGCAGTATTTT.